This TCR beta chain was captured in a study of blood T cell repertoires in COVID-19. Study overall: Collection of acute and convalescent COVID-19 samples took place in the United States, Italy and Spain. Nucleic acid was either cDNA or gDNA, and it came from T cells, B-cell-depleted T cells, or PBMCs.

Profiling relied on immunoSEQ multiplex PCR, and the TCRdb table lists in-frame clones only, not all of them. The sample carries more than 130,000 clones, approximately 87% recorded once. The CDR3 is 15 residues long. The V end was cut by 1 base, the J end by 0 bases, with 7 bases between. The germline gives CDR1 SEHNR, CDR2 FQNEAQ (reference sequence). The V and J genes are TRBV7-9 and TRBJ1-3, with D unclear. Material for sequencing was peripheral blood. The sequence derives from a woman in her thirties or forties with acute or convalescent COVID-19. The CDR3 DNA reads as TGTGCCAGCAGCTTAGTCTCTAGCTCTGGAAACACCATATATTTT. This encodes CASSLVSSSGNTIYF.